These 4 T cell receptor beta chains share one sample of origin, sequenced in a study of vaccination and CD4 T cells after COVID-19. No antigen has been assigned to these receptors. With the Oncomine TCR Beta short-read assay, DNA from cultured CD4+ T cells was sequenced. TCRdb reanalysed the PCR reads using MiXCR and keeps one entry per CDR3 protein. The sample yields fewer than 20,000 distinct CDR3 sequences, more than 40% seen once. Described treatment: approximately 9-day PBMC culture with coronavirus spike peptide pools or control peptides (ViraFEST assay). The specimen comprised CD4+ T cells from blood, cultured in vitro, sampled before SARS-CoV-2 vaccination. The receptors derive from a human donor who had recovered from COVID-19.

This clonotype came up once. The chain recombines TRBV15 with TRBJ1-1; D is undetermined. This CDR3 is 13 amino acids long. The germline V gene encodes CDR1 LNHNV and CDR2 YYDKDF (reference sequence). Between the trimmed V and J ends, which lost 5 bases and 0 bases, there was a span of 7 bases. The CDR3 coding sequence is TGTGCCACCAGCGGGCAGGTGAACACTGAAGCTTTCTTT. Its translation is CATSGQVNTEAFF.

The gene calls are TRBV28 and TRBJ2-3; 7 nucleotides match TRBD2. Germline CDR1 and CDR2: MDHEN and SYDVKM. The V segment lost 3 bases and the J segment 2 bases; nucleotides outside the gene matches: 8. This CDR3 region has 16 residues. The CDR3: CASSFRGRGYTDTQYF. The CDR3 nucleotides read TGTGCCAGCAGTTTTCGGGGGAGGGGATACACAGATACGCAGTATTTT.

This clonotype was recorded only once. The chain uses TRBV12-3 or TRBV12-4 and TRBJ2-2; D remains unclear. V shed 5 bases and J shed 4 bases, with 17 bases lying between them. The CDR3 has 16 amino acids. CDR3 bases: TGTGCCAGCAGTCCTGTGTTGGGTAGGGTCACCGGGGAGCTGTTTTTT. Its translation: CASSPVLGRVTGELFF.

This clonotype was detected only once. One end of the junction fails to match germline, which may point to a read error. The chain employs TRBV30 and TRBJ1-3; D is perhaps TRBD1 (5 bases). The germline V gene encodes CDR1 GTSNPN and CDR2 SVGIG (reference sequence). The CDR3 runs to 12 residues. CDR3 DNA: TGTGCCCGGAGCACAGGCGGAAACACCATATATTTT. Protein sequence: CARSTGGNTIYF.